A single sample is the source of the 7 T cell receptor beta chains below, sequenced in a study of CD8+ T cells in alopecia areata. In each case, RNA was isolated and then reverse transcribed into cDNA as the sequencing template. Assay: immunoSEQ multiplex PCR; the TCRdb copy retains only in-frame clones and omits some. There are approximately 200,000 clones in the sample; 60% occur only once, and 3% to 3.5% lies in the top ten. Treatment indicated: oral pan-JAK inhibitor, 5-10 mg twice daily. The sample was CD4+ T cells sorted from blood, taken at week 4, from a patient treated with tofacitinib. These receptor sequences come from a human donor with alopecia areata.

The chain recombines TRBV10-3 with TRBJ1-2, with D hard to call. V dropped 3 bases and J dropped 9 bases, with 20 bases sitting between them. The CDR3 runs 15 residues. Germline V CDR1 and CDR2: ENHRY, SYGVKD. The CDR3 loop reads CAISDWKARFYRYTF. CDR3 nucleotides: TGTGCCATCAGTGATTGGAAAGCCCGGTTTTATCGCTACACCTTC.

This clone was found a few times. The chain has TRBV6-6 and TRBJ1-2; 8 nucleotides match TRBD1. The germline CDR1 and CDR2 sequences are MNHNY and SVGAGI (reference sequence). The CDR3 consists of 13 residues. V trimming: 7 bases; J trimming: 8 bases; junction bases outside the gene matches: 9. The CDR3 DNA sequence: TGTGCCAGCAACACTGACAGGGGTTGGGGCTACACCTTC. The encoded protein is CASNTDRGWGYTF.

The rearrangement links TRBV4-1 to TRBJ2-5; D possibly corresponds to TRBD2 (5 bases). The CDR3 covers 14 residues. Trimming stripped 5 bases from V and 5 bases from J, with 15 bases between. Germline CDR1 MGHRA, CDR2 YSYEKL. In nucleotides, the CDR3 is TGCGCCAGCAGCTTAGTTATCCGAGGGGAGACCCAGTACTTC. Translation: CASSLVIRGETQYF.

The CDR3 loop reads CASSLQREAFF. The CDR3 DNA reads TGTGCCAGCAGCCTCCAGAGGGAAGCTTTCTTT. The gene calls are TRBV13 and TRBJ1-1; D ambiguous. Trimming stripped 5 bases from V and 8 bases from J, with 9 bases between. The CDR3 is 11 amino acids. Looked up from germline, CDR1 is PRHDT and CDR2 is FYEKMQ (reference sequence).

The chain joins TRBV6-1 to TRBJ1-5; 9 bases are shared with TRBD1. The CDR3 runs 14 residues. The germline V gene encodes CDR1 MNHNS and CDR2 SASEGT. The V gene end was trimmed by 6 bases and the J gene end by 7 bases; junction bases not matched to a gene: 7. The CDR3 loop is CASRGQGTMQPQHF. The DNA for the CDR3 is TGTGCCAGCAGGGGACAGGGAACAATGCAGCCCCAGCATTTT.

The V and J genes are TRBV6-1 and TRBJ2-5; TRBD2 is a possible D gene (7 bases). CDR1 and CDR2 from the germline V gene are MNHNS and SASEGT. Deletions cut 4 bases from V and 5 bases from J, with 11 bases between. The CDR3 sequence is 13 residues long. For the CDR3, the DNA is TGTGCCAGCAGTGGGGGGGGCTGGGAGACCCAGTACTTC. It is translated as CASSGGGWETQYF.

This clone occurred a few times. The chain uses TRBV19 and TRBJ1-1; D gene ambiguous. V was shortened by 0 bases and J by 1 base, with 9 bases between the two germline ends. Germline assignment: CDR1 LNHDA and CDR2 SQIVND (reference sequence). CDR3 size: 15 residues. The CDR3 bases are TGTGCCAGTAGTATAGAGGCCAGCCGGAACACTGAAGCTTTCTTT. The encoded protein is CASSIEASRNTEAFF. The variable domain in full, with the rest retrieved from reference TRBV19 and TRBJ1-1, is DGGITQSPKYLFRKEGQNVTLSCEQNLNHDAMYWYRQDPGQGLRLIYYSQIVNDFQKGDIAEGYSVSREKKESFPLTVTSAQKNPTAFYLCASSIEASRNTEAFFGQGTRLTVV.